Listed below are T cell receptor beta chains from one sample, sequenced in a study of radiation and T cells in renal cell carcinoma. TCRdb's copy holds only in-frame clones and misses some; the assay was immunoSEQ multiplex PCR. The data contain roughly 170,000 clones, 88% of them seen just once; the ten biggest clones take up roughly 12%. The source was blood, collected from a patient whose treatment included radiotherapy and nephrectomy. The receptor source for this set is a woman aged 50 to 60 with renal cell carcinoma. The CDR3 runs from the conserved cysteine through the conserved F or W. Fields, in order: V gene, J gene, clone size, D gene, CDR3 protein. A D gene is named only where the DNA matches it firmly. Rows may omit the clone size; those that give it use once, few, many or a size class.

V: TRBV29-1; J: TRBJ1-2; size: once; D: NA; CDR3: CSVEVTGGYGYTF
V: TRBV29-1; J: TRBJ2-1; size: NA; D: TRBD1; CDR3: CSVGQGVNEQFF
V: TRBV4-1; J: TRBJ2-6; size: few; D: NA; CDR3: CASSQGPTSGANVLTF
V: TRBV29-1; J: TRBJ1-1; size: NA; D: NA; CDR3: CSVQLVAGGRNTEAFF
V: TRBV13; J: TRBJ1-2; size: NA; D: NA; CDR3: CASSLEAEPYGYTF
V: TRBV7-8; J: TRBJ1-1; size: NA; D: NA; CDR3: CASRVTGRDRDTEAFF
V: TRBV10-2; J: TRBJ1-1; size: NA; D: NA; CDR3: CASSESTELGTEAFF
V: TRBV7-9; J: TRBJ1-1; size: NA; D: TRBD1; CDR3: CASRHRDRTVGTEAFF
V: TRBV6-5; J: TRBJ1-4; size: NA; D: NA; CDR3: CASSYGATNEKLFF
V: TRBV7-3; J: TRBJ2-1; size: NA; D: TRBD2; CDR3: CASSLSAGPYNEQFF
V: TRBV7-2; J: TRBJ2-1; size: NA; D: TRBD2; CDR3: CASNPSGLYNEQFF
V: TRBV18; J: TRBJ2-1; size: NA; D: NA; CDR3: CASSPEPHLYNEQFF
V: TRBV9; J: TRBJ1-2; size: NA; D: NA; CDR3: CASSVDRVRGRGYTF
V: TRBV10-3; J: TRBJ1-1; size: NA; D: TRBD1; CDR3: CAISVLEGGDWSFF
V: TRBV18; J: TRBJ1-2; size: NA; D: NA; CDR3: CASSPGGNYGYTF
V: TRBV18; J: TRBJ2-3; size: NA; D: TRBD2; CDR3: CASSPPSGGISSTDTQYF
V: TRBV18; J: TRBJ1-1; size: NA; D: NA; CDR3: CASSHQTTRNTEAFF
V: TRBV5-1; J: TRBJ2-7; size: NA; D: TRBD2; CDR3: CASSSRTSGGDYEQYF
V: TRBV4-1; J: TRBJ1-6; size: NA; D: NA; CDR3: CASSPSRAFYNSPLHF
V: TRBV2; J: TRBJ2-1; size: NA; D: NA; CDR3: CASGPFYNEQFF
V: TRBV5-1; J: TRBJ2-1; size: NA; D: TRBD2; CDR3: CASSLGTSGEAEQFF
V: TRBV7-9; J: TRBJ1-3; size: NA; D: NA; CDR3: CASSLNKASSGNTIYF
V: TRBV9; J: TRBJ2-7; size: NA; D: NA; CDR3: CASSVGDRSSYEQYF
V: TRBV18; J: TRBJ2-2; size: NA; D: NA; CDR3: CASSPSGLGRELFF
V: TRBV10-1; J: TRBJ2-7; size: NA; D: NA; CDR3: CASRIADSYEQYF
V: TRBV5-4; J: TRBJ2-3; size: NA; D: TRBD2; CDR3: CASSFSGGDTQYF
V: TRBV25-1; J: TRBJ1-3; size: NA; D: NA; CDR3: CASSEPRRNTIYF
V: TRBV5-1; J: TRBJ2-2; size: NA; D: TRBD2; CDR3: CASSLESSGNTGELFF
V: TRBV7-2; J: TRBJ1-1; size: NA; D: TRBD1; CDR3: CASSRDRGGTEAFF
V: TRBV19; J: TRBJ2-3; size: NA; D: TRBD1; CDR3: CASSPGQGADTQYF
V: TRBV18; J: TRBJ1-1; size: once; D: NA; CDR3: CASSREGDLEVTEAFF
V: TRBV7-2; J: TRBJ1-1; size: NA; D: NA; CDR3: CASSLLGGQSSEAFF
V: TRBV13; J: TRBJ2-5; size: NA; D: TRBD1; CDR3: CASSYSPGQGQGETQYF
V: TRBV5-6; J: TRBJ2-7; size: NA; D: NA; CDR3: CASSLAVGSYEQYF
V: TRBV6-4; J: TRBJ2-7; size: NA; D: TRBD2; CDR3: CARTGTSGVAGQYF
V: TRBV15; J: TRBJ1-3; size: NA; D: NA; CDR3: CATSRGLEPNTIYF
V: TRBV2; J: TRBJ2-2; size: once; D: NA; CDR3: CAKSAGNTGELFF
V: TRBV5-4; J: TRBJ2-3; size: NA; D: TRBD1; CDR3: CASTLGTGGMDTQYF
V: TRBV4-3; J: TRBJ2-2; size: few; D: TRBD2; CDR3: CASSQVRTSGANTGELFF
V: TRBV18; J: TRBJ1-1; size: NA; D: NA; CDR3: CASSPSLRDPLGNTEAFF
V: TRBV6-5; J: TRBJ1-1; size: NA; D: NA; CDR3: CASSYSRGGNTEAFF
V: TRBV7-3; J: TRBJ2-5; size: NA; D: NA; CDR3: CASSLTAGLETQYF
V: TRBV19; J: TRBJ1-1; size: NA; D: TRBD1; CDR3: CASSAGGADTEAFF
V: TRBV6-4; J: TRBJ2-7; size: NA; D: NA; CDR3: CASRTDRIGAYEQYF
V: TRBV7-2; J: TRBJ2-2; size: NA; D: NA; CDR3: CASSLEGGPDTGELFF
V: TRBV20-1; J: TRBJ1-1; size: NA; D: NA; CDR3: CSAFTGTEAFF
V: TRBV7-9; J: TRBJ2-7; size: NA; D: NA; CDR3: CASSLESSGGFYEQYF
V: TRBV25-1; J: TRBJ2-3; size: NA; D: NA; CDR3: CASSPGRLPDTQYF
V: TRBV7-2; J: TRBJ2-5; size: NA; D: NA; CDR3: CASSLWSPGLQETQYF
V: TRBV4-3; J: TRBJ1-2; size: NA; D: TRBD1; CDR3: CASSQGQDRGGYGYTF
V: TRBV6-5; J: TRBJ2-3; size: NA; D: TRBD1; CDR3: CASSYLDRGPSDTQYF
V: TRBV9; J: TRBJ2-5; size: NA; D: TRBD2; CDR3: CASSASGGAVETQYF
V: TRBV5-4; J: TRBJ2-5; size: NA; D: TRBD2; CDR3: CASSPSGGKQETQYF
V: TRBV5-1; J: TRBJ2-4; size: NA; D: NA; CDR3: CASSLGGDIAKNIQYF
V: TRBV7-2; J: TRBJ1-3; size: NA; D: TRBD1; CDR3: CASSSKGQDSGNTIYF
V: TRBV5-6; J: TRBJ2-5; size: NA; D: TRBD1; CDR3: CASKSTGVSYQETQYF
V: TRBV29-1; J: TRBJ1-2; size: NA; D: NA; CDR3: CSVGAGDYGYTF